The T cell receptor (beta chain) under discussion was sequenced for a study of CD8 T cells in ankylosing spondylitis. The CDR3 is made up of 16 amino acids. Germline V gene data show CDR1 as LGHDT and CDR2 as YNNKEL (reference sequence). Trimming at V came to 2 bases and at J to 8 bases, leaving 13 bases not matched to a gene. A note on this clonotype: Its cognate antigen is unknown.

MiXCR, applied by TCRdb to the 5' RACE reads, yields one record per CDR3 protein. The sample shows over 110,000 distinct CDR3 sequences, roughly 8% of them seen only once. Study results and caveats: Matched ankylosing spondylitis synovial fluid reportedly contained a significantly enriched population of disease-linked clones. In ankylosing spondylitis blood, a motif of roughly 8 highly homologous TCR beta variants appeared characteristic.

Sample: synovial fluid, either unsorted or a sorted T cell fraction (not recorded which). The TCR was taken from a male donor with ankylosing spondylitis. The chain employs TRBV3-1 and TRBJ2-3, with 7 bases fitting TRBD2. The CDR3 protein is CASSQLRGISFGTQYF. The CDR3 DNA follows: TGTGCCAGCAGCCAATTGCGGGGGATCTCATTTGGTACGCAGTATTTT.